Below, 28 T cell receptor beta chains from the same sample are listed, as sequenced in a study of T cells in Graves' hyperthyroidism and ophthalmopathy. RNA transcripts served as the template for amplifying TCR beta CDR3 regions. The study used the HTBI primer set for a first-round RT-PCR of the TCR CDR3. One entry per CDR3 protein, called by TCRdb with MiXCR from the multiplex PCR reads. The sample carries a few hundred thousand distinct CDR3 sequences, about 16% recorded once. The sample comprised blood. These receptor sequences come from a man aged 35-49 years with Graves' hyperthyroidism.

This clonotype was seen only a few times. The genes are TRBV20-1 and TRBJ2-7; D possibly matches TRBD1 or TRBD2 (5 bases each). Germline V gene data show CDR1 as DFQATT and CDR2 as SNEGSKA (reference sequence). This CDR3 contains 12 residues. V gave up 6 bases and J gave up 7 bases, with 16 bases separating them. Here the CDR3 reads CSALGTEGEQYF. CDR3 coding DNA: TGCAGTGCCCTGGGGACCGAGGGAGAGCAGTACTTC.

This clonotype was seen many times. The genes are TRBV11-2 and TRBJ2-5, with D perhaps matching TRBD1 or TRBD2 (6 bases each). Per the germline V gene, CDR1 is SGHAT and CDR2 is FQNNGV. The CDR3 covers 13 residues. V lost 5 bases and J lost 7, with 14 bases in between. The CDR3 region is CASSAGGMLTQYF. CDR3 nucleotides: TGTGCCAGCAGCGCCGGGGGCATGTTGACCCAGTACTTC.

This clonotype was recorded at least ten times. The chain has TRBV4-3 and TRBJ1-4, with D hard to call. CDR3 length equals 15 residues. The germline V gene encodes CDR1 LGHNA and CDR2 YSLEER. Trimming left V 0 bases short and J 2 bases short, with 7 bases between. CDR3: CASSQEKVTNEKLFF. Written as DNA, the CDR3 is TGCGCCAGCAGCCAAGAGAAGGTGACTAATGAAAAACTGTTTTTT.

This clonotype has a single count. A much larger clone lies a single base off, so this may be a read error. The rearrangement links TRBV12-3 or TRBV12-4 to TRBJ2-1, with 11 positions matching TRBD1. The J call could be wrong; TRBJ2-7 is a better fit for the DNA end. CDR3 length: 15 amino acids. CDR3 amino acids: CASSFPGQGVNEQYF. The CDR3 coding sequence is TGTGCCAGCAGTTTTCCGGGACAGGGGGTCAATGAGCAGTACTTC.

This clonotype appeared many times. The V gene is TRBV20-1, the J gene TRBJ2-5; a possible D gene is TRBD1 (7 bases). Germline V gene data show CDR1 as DFQATT and CDR2 as SNEGSKA (reference sequence). V lost 2 bases and J lost 0, with 10 bases in between. This CDR3 has 14 residues. CDR3 nucleotides: TGCAGTGCTAGACAGGGGGGTTACCAAGAGACCCAGTACTTC. Amino acids: CSARQGGYQETQYF.

This clonotype came up many times. This chain uses TRBV7-2 with TRBJ1-5; D is unclear. The CDR3 has 12 amino acids. Germline-derived CDR1 and CDR2 are SGHTA and FQGNSA. Deletions cut 4 bases from V and 5 bases from J, with 6 bases between. CDR3 DNA sequence: TGTGCCAGCAGCTCTGCTTATCAGCCCCAGCATTTT. This encodes CASSSAYQPQHF. Combining the CDR3 with reference TRBV7-2 and TRBJ1-5 gives the whole variable domain GAGVSQSPSNKVTEKGKDVELRCDPISGHTALYWYRQSLGQGLEFLIYFQGNSAPDKSGLPSDRFSAERTGGSVSTLTIQRTQQEDSAVYLCASSSAYQPQHFGDGTRLSIL.

This clonotype was counted many times. The chain has TRBV7-3 and TRBJ2-3; 7 bases fit TRBD2. The CDR3 spans 15 residues. Germline CDR1 SGHTA, CDR2 FQGTGA. J gave up 4 bases and V 5 bases, and 9 bases lay outside the gene matches. CDR3 region: CASSPRAGLADTQYF. CDR3 DNA sequence: TGTGCCAGCAGCCCGAGAGCGGGGTTGGCAGATACGCAGTATTTT.

There are a few counts of this clonotype. V gene TRBV7-9 combines with J gene TRBJ1-4; D might be TRBD1 (6 bases). The CDR3 contains 13 residues. Trimming took 1 base from V and 13 from J, leaving 13 bases between them. The germline gives CDR1 SEHNR, CDR2 FQNEAQ (reference sequence). CDR3 loop: CASSLEGGGVLFF. CDR3 coding DNA: TGTGCCAGCAGCTTAGAAGGAGGGGGAGTACTGTTTTTT.

The chain joins TRBV30 to TRBJ1-3; D unclear. The CDR3 consists of 13 residues. Trimming took 4 bases from V and 1 from J, leaving 8 bases between them. Germline CDR1 is GTSNPN and CDR2 is SVGIG (reference sequence). DNA for the CDR3: TGTGCCTGGACTCGCTTTTCTGGAAACACCATATATTTT. This encodes CAWTRFSGNTIYF. Supplemented by reference TRBV30 and TRBJ1-3, the full variable domain reads SQTIHQWPATLVQPVGSPLSLECTVEGTSNPNLYWYRQAAGRGLQLLFYSVGIGQISSEVPQNLSASRPQDRQFILSSKKLLLSDSGFYLCAWTRFSGNTIYFGEGSWLTVV.

The gene calls are TRBV7-2 and TRBJ2-2, with TRBD2 matching over 9 bases. Germline lookup yields CDR1 SGHTA and CDR2 FQGNSA. The CDR3 has 16 residues. V shed 5 bases, J shed 6 bases, and the junction held 10 bases outside the gene matches. The CDR3: CASSRASGGFPGELFF. CDR3 sequence (DNA): TGTGCCAGCAGCCGAGCCAGCGGGGGGTTCCCCGGGGAGCTGTTTTTT.

In this sample, this clonotype turned up a few times. The chain links TRBV4-3 to TRBJ2-3, with D possibly being TRBD2 (6 bases). The germline V gene encodes CDR1 LGHNA and CDR2 YSLEER. CDR3 length: 14 residues. V dropped 4 bases and J dropped 4 bases, with 12 bases sitting between them. CDR3 sequence reads: CASSPNGDSDTQYF. Here the CDR3 DNA reads TGCGCCAGCAGCCCCAACGGGGACTCAGATACGCAGTATTTT.

This clonotype came up many times. V is TRBV4-2 and J is TRBJ1-2; a weak D match, TRBD1 (5 bases). Germline V gene sequence: CDR1 LGHNA, CDR2 YNFKEQ. The V gene lost 1 base and the J gene lost 8 bases, with 17 bases spanning the gap. This CDR3 comprises 15 residues. The chain's CDR3 is CASSQAPGEARGYTF. For the CDR3, the DNA is TGTGCCAGCAGCCAAGCCCCGGGGGAAGCTCGCGGCTACACCTTC.

In its sample, this clonotype was seen many times. The V and J genes are TRBV7-3 and TRBJ2-1; D tentatively reads TRBD1 or TRBD2 (5 bases each). V shed 2 bases and J shed 0 bases, with 8 bases lying between them. There are 15 residues in the CDR3. Germline values: CDR1 SGHTA, CDR2 FQGTGA. CDR3 sequence: CASSLGGYSYNEQFF. The CDR3 DNA sequence: TGTGCCAGCAGCTTAGGGGGATACTCCTACAATGAGCAGTTCTTC.

This clonotype was recorded at least ten times. The CDR3 here is CASSFWTLRGRHTIYF. Here the CDR3 DNA reads TGTGCCAGCAGCTTTTGGACCCTACGGGGGAGACACACCATATATTTT. The V call is TRBV11-2, the J call TRBJ1-3; tentatively, D is TRBD1 (5 bases). CDR1 SGHAT and CDR2 FQNNGV come from the germline V gene. The CDR3 contains 16 residues. V was shortened by 3 bases and J by 8 bases, with 20 bases between the two germline ends.

This chain connects TRBV6-1 to TRBJ1-4; weak D call: TRBD1 (5 bases). The V gene lost 5 bases and the J gene lost 7 bases, with 17 bases spanning the gap. The CDR3 length is 15 residues. CDR1 is MNHNS, CDR2 SASEGT, per germline. CDR3 sequence reads: CASSSSGGFIEKLFF. In DNA form, the CDR3 reads TGTGCCAGCAGTTCCTCCGGGGGGTTTATTGAAAAACTGTTTTTT.

This clonotype was seen only a few times. The gene calls are TRBV6-1 and TRBJ2-2, with 9 nucleotides matching TRBD2. Germline loops: CDR1 MNHNS, CDR2 SASEGT. CDR3 length: 15 amino acids. J gave up 5 bases and V 8 bases, and 9 bases lay outside the gene matches. CDR3 coding DNA: TGTGCCAGCTCAGTTCTAGCGGGGTCTACCGGGGAGCTGTTTTTT. Protein sequence: CASSVLAGSTGELFF.

This clonotype was seen repeatedly, ten times or more. This rearrangement joins TRBV5-1 to TRBJ1-6; D not resolved. Germline lookup yields CDR1 SGHRS and CDR2 YFSETQ. The V end was cut by 4 bases, the J end by 0 bases, with 11 bases between. This CDR3 is built from 16 residues. CDR3 region: CASSPSTNSYNSPLHF. CDR3 nucleotides: TGCGCCAGCAGCCCATCGACAAACTCCTATAATTCACCCCTCCACTTT.

With respect to this clonotype: This may arise from a read error, as a much more abundant clone is one base away. The V gene is TRBV2, the J gene TRBJ1-5; a possible D gene is TRBD1 (5 bases). The CDR3 runs to 16 residues. Germline CDR1 reads SNHLY; CDR2 reads FYNNEI. The ends were cut back, 6 bases at V and 0 bases at J, with 15 bases in the middle. The DNA of the CDR3 is TGTGCCAGCAGCTTACGGTCGGGGGTTAGCAATCAGCCCCAGCATTTT. Protein product: CASSLRSGVSNQPQHF.

This clonotype was detected a few times. This chain uses TRBV9 with TRBJ2-5, with D hard to call. V was shortened by 4 bases and J by 5 bases, with 15 bases between the two germline ends. The germline V gene has CDR1 SGDLS and CDR2 YYNGEE. This CDR3 contains 14 residues. CDR3 sequence (DNA): TGTGCCAGCAGCCCGGCGTCGAGTTCGGAGACCCAGTACTTC. This translates into CASSPASSSETQYF.

This clonotype has ten or more counts. The chain uses TRBV28 and TRBJ1-1; unclear D gene. This CDR3 has 13 amino acids. Trimming shortened V by 5 bases and J by 1 base, and 8 bases separated the two germline ends. The germline V gene encodes CDR1 MDHEN and CDR2 SYDVKM. The CDR3 sequence is CASSPHGNTEAFF. CDR3 bases: TGTGCCAGCAGTCCTCACGGGAACACTGAAGCTTTCTTT.

This clonotype came up many times. The CDR3 loop is CASSGERGSGNEQFF. The CDR3 DNA sequence: TGTGCCAGCAGTGGGGAGCGGGGGTCGGGAAATGAGCAGTTCTTC. The chain joins TRBV2 to TRBJ2-1, with 8 positions matching TRBD2. CDR3 length: 15 residues. Germline CDR1 reads SNHLY; CDR2 reads FYNNEI. V was clipped by 4 bases and J by 7 bases; unmatched bases: 9.

The chain combines TRBV10-3 with TRBJ2-6, with TRBD1 matching over 8 bases. Looked up from germline, CDR1 is ENHRY and CDR2 is SYGVKD. V was pared by 5 bases and J by 0 bases, with 3 bases of the junction left unmatched. CDR3 length equals 16 residues. CDR3 loop: CAISNTGGSGANVLTF. DNA of the CDR3: TGTGCCATCAGTAATACAGGGGGCTCTGGGGCCAACGTCCTGACTTTC.

This clonotype was found many times. The chain has TRBV19 and TRBJ1-2; D gene ambiguous. CDR1 is LNHDA, CDR2 SQIVND, per germline (reference sequence). Trimming shortened V by 6 bases and J by 4 bases, and 21 bases separated the two germline ends. CDR3 length: 16 amino acids. The CDR3 bases are TGTGCCAGTAGACCACCGGCTCTCGTGACGGGCTATGGCTACACCTTC. Translating it yields CASRPPALVTGYGYTF.

This chain joins TRBV27 and TRBJ2-7; D not certain. This CDR3 has 16 residues. The germline V and J ends were trimmed by 5 bases and 0 bases, with 17 bases remaining between them. Germline V gene data show CDR1 as MNHEY and CDR2 as SMNVEV (reference sequence). CDR3 amino acids: CASSTQPGTSSYEQYF. Written as DNA, the CDR3 is TGTGCCAGCAGTACCCAACCGGGCACGAGCTCCTACGAGCAGTACTTC.

The gene calls are TRBV3-1 and TRBJ2-7; 8 nucleotides agree with TRBD1. The CDR3 contains 14 residues. Germline V lookup: CDR1 LGHDT, CDR2 YNNKEL (reference sequence). J gave up 2 bases and V 1 base, and 1 base lay outside the gene matches. The DNA of the CDR3 is TGTGCCAGCAGCCAAGTCAGGGGGCCCTACGAGCAGTACTTC. Amino acids: CASSQVRGPYEQYF.

There are a few counts of this clonotype. Just one base apart from a much larger clone, this may be a read error. The rearrangement links TRBV28 to TRBJ2-5; a possible D gene is TRBD2 (6 bases). Between the trimmed V and J ends, which lost 5 bases and 5 bases, there was a span of 15 bases. The CDR3 contains 14 residues. Germline values: CDR1 MDHEN, CDR2 SYDVKM. The CDR3: CASSLSPAGETQYF. CDR3 in DNA: TGTGCCAGCAGTCTTAGTCCCGCGGGGGAGACCCAGTACTTC.

The rearrangement uses TRBV30 and TRBJ2-4; the D is unclear. The CDR3 totals 16 residues. In germline, CDR1 is GTSNPN, CDR2 SVGIG (reference sequence). The ends were cut back, 0 bases at V and 1 base at J, with 13 bases in the middle. The CDR3 sequence is CAWSVGRVLAKNIQYF. CDR3 sequence (DNA): TGTGCCTGGAGTGTGGGTAGAGTACTGGCCAAAAACATTCAGTACTTC.

This clonotype was recorded many times. V usage is TRBV6-2 or TRBV6-3 and J usage is TRBJ1-6; D gene ambiguous. V shed 7 bases and J shed 9 bases, with 16 bases lying between them. Germline-derived CDR1 and CDR2 are MNHEY and SVGEGT. The CDR3 is made up of 14 amino acids. The CDR3 DNA follows: TGTGCCAGCAAGAGGACGAATCTCGGTTCACCCCTCCACTTT. It specifies CASKRTNLGSPLHF.